The rows below give T cell receptor beta chains drawn from one sample of a study of T cell responses to AZD1222 COVID-19 vaccine. Sequencing used immunoSEQ multiplex PCR; TCRdb keeps in-frame clones, though not all of them. The sample contains around 99,000 clones, approximately 86% of which appear only once. Here the sequenced sample was peripheral blood, taken on day 0 of MenACWY control vaccination. The source of these receptors is an adult in good health. CDR3s include the opening cysteine and the closing phenylalanine or tryptophan. Fields, in order: J gene, D gene, V gene, clone size, CDR3 DNA, CDR3 protein. The D gene is left open where the match is weak. Clone sizes are given selectively: once, few, many, or a class where the clone is expanded.

J gene: TRBJ2-7; D gene: TRBD2; V gene: TRBV5-4; clone size: -; CDR3 DNA: TGTGCCAGCAGCTTGGGGGGGACTAGCGTCGACGAGCAGTACTTC; CDR3 protein: CASSLGGTSVDEQYF
J gene: TRBJ1-2; D gene: -; V gene: TRBV2; clone size: -; CDR3 DNA: TGTGCCAGCACCCCGGACACGGTTTTGGGTCTTGACACCTTC; CDR3 protein: CASTPDTVLGLDTF
J gene: TRBJ2-5; D gene: -; V gene: TRBV10-3; clone size: -; CDR3 DNA: TGTGCCATCAGTGAGCCGGGGTCGACTAGGGGGCGAGAGACCCAGTACTTC; CDR3 protein: CAISEPGSTRGRETQYF
J gene: TRBJ2-7; D gene: -; V gene: TRBV6-2/TRBV6-3; clone size: -; CDR3 DNA: TGTGCCAGCAGCCCTACCTGGGGTTCCTACGAGCAGTACTTC; CDR3 protein: CASSPTWGSYEQYF
J gene: TRBJ1-4; D gene: -; V gene: TRBV9; clone size: -; CDR3 DNA: TGTGCCAGCAGCGTAGGGGGCCTCGAGGGTAATGAAAAACTGTTTTTT; CDR3 protein: CASSVGGLEGNEKLFF
J gene: TRBJ2-4; D gene: -; V gene: TRBV28; clone size: -; CDR3 DNA: TGTGCCAGCAGCCCACTGACAGCCATTGCCAAAAACATTCAGTACTTC; CDR3 protein: CASSPLTAIAKNIQYF
J gene: TRBJ2-7; D gene: -; V gene: TRBV12-3/TRBV12-4; clone size: -; CDR3 DNA: TGTGCCAGCGGGAGCATCTACGAGCAGTACTTC; CDR3 protein: CASGSIYEQYF
J gene: TRBJ2-7; D gene: TRBD1; V gene: TRBV3-1/TRBV3-2; clone size: -; CDR3 DNA: TGTGCCAGCAGCTTACAGGGGATCTACGAGCAGTACTTC; CDR3 protein: CASSLQGIYEQYF
J gene: TRBJ2-1; D gene: TRBD2; V gene: TRBV7-3; clone size: -; CDR3 DNA: TGTGCCAGCAGCTTAACGGGACTAGCGGGAGGGCCTGGACCCTACAATGAGCAGTTCTTC; CDR3 protein: CASSLTGLAGGPGPYNEQFF
J gene: TRBJ2-7; D gene: -; V gene: TRBV2; clone size: few; CDR3 DNA: TGTGCCAGCAGTGAGGAACCGGGGGAGCAGTACTTC; CDR3 protein: CASSEEPGEQYF
J gene: TRBJ2-5; D gene: -; V gene: TRBV18; clone size: -; CDR3 DNA: TGTGCCAGCTCACCACGATCGGGCACGGGGGAGACCCAGTACTTC; CDR3 protein: CASSPRSGTGETQYF
J gene: TRBJ1-4; D gene: TRBD1; V gene: TRBV27; clone size: few; CDR3 DNA: TGTGCCAGCAGTAGGGTGGCGGGACAGGGGGGTGAAAAACTGTTTTTT; CDR3 protein: CASSRVAGQGGEKLFF
J gene: TRBJ1-2; D gene: -; V gene: TRBV6-5; clone size: -; CDR3 DNA: TGTGCCAGCAGCGGTCCGGGTCGGCGAGTCTACACCTTC; CDR3 protein: CASSGPGRRVYTF
J gene: TRBJ1-1; D gene: -; V gene: TRBV11-1; clone size: -; CDR3 DNA: TGTGCCAGCAGCGTTGATGAACACCTGGGCACTGAAGCTTTCTTT; CDR3 protein: CASSVDEHLGTEAFF
J gene: TRBJ2-1; D gene: -; V gene: TRBV7-9; clone size: -; CDR3 DNA: TGTGCCACCATCCAGAGGGGGTACAATGAGCAGTTCTTC; CDR3 protein: CATIQRGYNEQFF
J gene: TRBJ2-3; D gene: TRBD2; V gene: TRBV2; clone size: -; CDR3 DNA: TGTGCCAGCAGTCCCCGACTAGCGGGGGCAGATACGCAGTATTTT; CDR3 protein: CASSPRLAGADTQYF
J gene: TRBJ1-5; D gene: -; V gene: TRBV28; clone size: -; CDR3 DNA: TGTGCCAGCTTCTCTAGCAATCAGCCCCAGCATTTT; CDR3 protein: CASFSSNQPQHF
J gene: TRBJ1-2; D gene: -; V gene: TRBV9; clone size: -; CDR3 DNA: TGTGCCAGCAGCGTAGTGGCAGCCAACTATGGCTACACCTTC; CDR3 protein: CASSVVAANYGYTF
J gene: TRBJ1-2; D gene: -; V gene: TRBV4-1; clone size: -; CDR3 DNA: TGCGCCAGCAGCCAAGGTGGACTCAAACGGGATGGCTACACCTTC; CDR3 protein: CASSQGGLKRDGYTF
J gene: TRBJ2-2; D gene: -; V gene: TRBV2; clone size: -; CDR3 DNA: TGTGCCAGCAGTGAGCTGGACAGCGCGAACACCGGGGAGCTGTTTTTT; CDR3 protein: CASSELDSANTGELFF
J gene: TRBJ1-4; D gene: TRBD1; V gene: TRBV28; clone size: -; CDR3 DNA: TGTGCCAGCAGAAGGACAGGGGGCGCAGGGGCCGAAAAACTGTTTTTT; CDR3 protein: CASRRTGGAGAEKLFF
J gene: TRBJ1-1; D gene: -; V gene: TRBV5-4; clone size: -; CDR3 DNA: TGTGCCAGCAGCTTTGTCCCTTTGTCTGGGGACACTGAAGCTTTCTTT; CDR3 protein: CASSFVPLSGDTEAFF
J gene: TRBJ1-3; D gene: -; V gene: TRBV23-1; clone size: -; CDR3 DNA: TGCGCCACCACAGTCGGCTTCAGGAGGGCAGACTACTCTGGAAACACCATATATTTT; CDR3 protein: CATTVGFRRADYSGNTIYF
J gene: TRBJ1-1; D gene: TRBD1; V gene: TRBV5-1; clone size: once; CDR3 DNA: TGCGCCAGCAGCGTGACAGGGGAAGGCACTGAAGCTTTCTTT; CDR3 protein: CASSVTGEGTEAFF
J gene: TRBJ1-1; D gene: -; V gene: TRBV5-4; clone size: -; CDR3 DNA: TGTGCCAGCAGCGACTCAGTGATGAACACTGAAGCTTTCTTT; CDR3 protein: CASSDSVMNTEAFF
J gene: TRBJ1-3; D gene: -; V gene: TRBV7-2; clone size: -; CDR3 DNA: TGTGCCAGCAGCTCGATTTCTTTGAGCTCTGGAAACACCATATATTTT; CDR3 protein: CASSSISLSSGNTIYF
J gene: TRBJ1-1; D gene: TRBD1; V gene: TRBV27; clone size: -; CDR3 DNA: TGTGCCAGCAGAACACGGACAGGGTCGTACAACACTGAAGCTTTCTTT; CDR3 protein: CASRTRTGSYNTEAFF
J gene: TRBJ2-3; D gene: -; V gene: TRBV19; clone size: once; CDR3 DNA: TGTGCCAGTAGTATTGGAGGACTGAGCACAGATACGCAGTATTTT; CDR3 protein: CASSIGGLSTDTQYF